Listed below are T cell receptor beta chains from one sample, sequenced in a study of PD-L1 blockade in urothelial cancer. The repertoire was sequenced with immunoSEQ multiplex PCR; TCRdb's copy has only in-frame clones and lacks some. The table includes some 120,000 clones, around nine tenths detected once. Sample: PBMCs, taken around atezolizumab (anti-PD-L1) treatment. The receptors originated from a man in his 60s with urothelial cancer. CDR3s include the opening cysteine and the closing phenylalanine or tryptophan. The order of the fields is D gene, J gene, V gene, clone size, CDR3 DNA, CDR3 protein. A D gene is named only where the DNA matches it firmly. Expanded clones are given a class, and other clones once, few, many or no size at all.

-,TRBJ2-7,TRBV19,-,TGTGCCAGTTCCAATGGGAGGCGCGAGCAGTACTTC,CASSNGRREQYF
-,TRBJ2-5,TRBV18,-,TGTGCCAGCTCACCAAATCGGGGGCAAGAGACCCAGTACTTC,CASSPNRGQETQYF
TRBD1,TRBJ2-2,TRBV29-1,-,TGCAGCGTCGTGGGACAGGGGGATTTCACCGGGGAGCTGTTTTTT,CSVVGQGDFTGELFF
-,TRBJ1-6,TRBV5-4,-,TGTGCCAGCAGCTTGGGGTCAGCCTATAATTCACCCCTCCACTTT,CASSLGSAYNSPLHF
-,TRBJ2-7,TRBV28,-,TGTGCCAGCCGCCGTGGGGGGGAGCAGTACTTC,CASRRGGEQYF
-,TRBJ2-5,TRBV5-1,-,TGCGCCAGCAGCTTGGGTCCGGAGGGAGAGACCCAGTACTTC,CASSLGPEGETQYF
-,TRBJ2-7,TRBV15,-,TGTGCCACCAGCGGTAGCGGTGTTGGACTACCCTACGAGCAGTACTTC,CATSGSGVGLPYEQYF
-,TRBJ2-2,TRBV9,-,TGTGCCAGCAGCGTAGCCACAGGTCCCGGGGAGCTGTTTTTT,CASSVATGPGELFF
TRBD2,TRBJ2-5,TRBV7-2,-,TGTGCCAGCAGCCGCGGGGGGATCCAAGAGACCCAGTACTTC,CASSRGGIQETQYF
TRBD1,TRBJ2-1,TRBV6-5,-,TGTGCCAGCAGTTCCTACAGGGGGCGAAATGAGCAGTTCTTC,CASSSYRGRNEQFF
-,TRBJ2-4,TRBV10-3,-,TGTGCCATCAGAGGGACTGGAGAAAACATTCAGTACTTC,CAIRGTGENIQYF
-,TRBJ2-1,TRBV9,-,TGTGCCAGCAGCGTAGGGGTTAGATCAGGTGAGCAGTTCTTC,CASSVGVRSGEQFF
TRBD1,TRBJ1-1,TRBV23-1,-,TGCGCCAGCACAATCCCCACAGGGGACACTGAAGCTTTCTTT,CASTIPTGDTEAFF
-,TRBJ1-5,TRBV2,-,TGTGCCAGCAGGCTTGGGAGTAGCAATCAGCCCCAGCATTTT,CASRLGSSNQPQHF
-,TRBJ2-1,TRBV9,-,TGTGCCAGCAGCGAGGGGGCGGGAATTTTGGTCGGTGAGCAGTTCTTC,CASSEGAGILVGEQFF
TRBD1,TRBJ2-7,TRBV28,-,TGTGCCAGCACCCCGGGACAGGGTAGTGACGAGCAGTACTTC,CASTPGQGSDEQYF
-,TRBJ1-2,TRBV4-2,-,TGTGCCAGCAGCCAAGAACCAGGTTGGGTACTCAACTATGGCTACACCTTC,CASSQEPGWVLNYGYTF
TRBD2,TRBJ2-5,TRBV2,-,TGTGCCAGCAGTGGACGACTAGCGGGAATAGAGACCCAGTACTTC,CASSGRLAGIETQYF
-,TRBJ2-7,TRBV5-1,-,TGCGCCAGCAGCTTGGGGGAGGTGGCTTCCTACGAGCAGTACTTC,CASSLGEVASYEQYF
TRBD2,TRBJ2-3,TRBV5-1,-,TGCGCCAGCAGCCGAACTAGCGGGAGGGCAGGGACAGATACGCAGTATTTT,CASSRTSGRAGTDTQYF
-,TRBJ1-2,TRBV11-2,few,TGTGCCAGCAGCTTCCAGACTAACTATGGCTACACCTTC,CASSFQTNYGYTF
-,TRBJ2-7,TRBV19,-,TGTGCCAGTAGTATACCCGGGTATCTGAACGAGCAGTACTTC,CASSIPGYLNEQYF
-,TRBJ2-2,TRBV6-5,-,TGTGCCAGCAGGCTGGGACTTAACACCGGGGAGCTGTTTTTT,CASRLGLNTGELFF
TRBD2,TRBJ2-3,TRBV6-5,-,TGTGCCAGCAGGGCTCCTCGGGGGGGCACAGATACGCAGTATTTT,CASRAPRGGTDTQYF